Below, 13 T cell receptor beta chains from the same sample are listed, as sequenced in a study of control samples from healthy donors and cancer patients. Sequenced by immunoSEQ multiplex PCR; TCRdb stores in-frame clones only, minus some. This table holds just over 150,000 clones, 93% found once. The material sequenced was blood. These receptor sequences come from a man over 45 in good health.

The chain couples TRBV10-3 to TRBJ2-4; no firm D call. This CDR3 comprises 15 residues. V lost 3 bases, J lost 0 bases, and 9 bases lay in between. The V gene's germline CDR1 is ENHRY and CDR2 SYGVKD. In DNA, the CDR3 is TGTGCCATCAGTGACTCCGTTCTAGCCAAAAACATTCAGTACTTC. This encodes CAISDSVLAKNIQYF.

The CDR3 nucleotides read TGTGCCAGCAGCCAAGATCAACAGGACCTGGACCACTATGGCTACACCTTC. Its translation: CASSQDQQDLDHYGYTF. V is TRBV4-2 and J is TRBJ1-2, with D perhaps TRBD1 (5 bases). Trimming removed 0 bases at V and 3 bases at J, with 17 bases between. Germline V gene lookup returns CDR1 LGHNA and CDR2 YNFKEQ. This CDR3 contains 17 residues.

The CDR3: CASSDNRDIKNIQYF. The CDR3 nucleotides read TGTGCCAGCAGTGACAACCGGGACATCAAAAACATTCAGTACTTC. The chain has TRBV25-1 and TRBJ2-4; TRBD1 is a possible D gene (6 bases). The CDR3 is 15 amino acids. Trimming pared 3 bases from V and 3 bases from J, leaving 12 bases between. Germline CDR1 MGHDK, CDR2 SYGVNS.

The chain links TRBV27 to TRBJ1-3, with D possibly being TRBD1 (6 bases). V was pared by 5 bases and J by 0 bases, with 14 bases between. The CDR3 totals 16 residues. Germline CDR1 and CDR2: MNHEY and SMNVEV (reference sequence). The CDR3 here is CASSITGPPSGNTIYF. In DNA, the CDR3 is TGTGCCAGCAGTATCACAGGGCCGCCCTCTGGAAACACCATATATTTT.

The genes are TRBV24-1 and TRBJ1-2; D not certain. The CDR3 has 13 residues. Germline V gene lookup returns CDR1 KGHDR and CDR2 SFDVKD. V gave up 5 bases and J gave up 0 bases, with 6 bases separating them. The CDR3 loop is CATSGPANYGYTF. CDR3 coding DNA: TGTGCCACCAGTGGTCCGGCTAACTATGGCTACACCTTC.

The chain has TRBV6-5 and TRBJ2-7; D not resolved. Trimming cost V 6 bases and J 0 bases, with 15 bases left between them. The CDR3 consists of 15 residues. CDR1 and CDR2 from the germline V gene are MNHEY and SVGAGI. The CDR3 nucleotides are TGTGCCAGCAGGGCTTTGGTACTTTACTCCTACGAGCAGTACTTC. It yields the protein CASRALVLYSYEQYF.

This rearrangement joins TRBV9 to TRBJ1-1; weak D call: TRBD1 (5 bases). The germline V and J ends were trimmed by 2 bases and 8 bases, with 10 bases remaining between them. Germline CDR1 and CDR2: SGDLS and YYNGEE. CDR3 length equals 12 residues. CDR3 in DNA: TGTGCCAGCAGCGTGGGGGACGGGGAAGCTTTCTTT. Translation gives CASSVGDGEAFF.

The chain has TRBV3-1 (or the pseudogene TRBV3-2) and TRBJ2-5; D ambiguous. V was pared by 4 bases and J by 5 bases, with 8 bases between. Germline CDR1 and CDR2: LGHDT and YNNKEL (reference sequence). The CDR3 extends over 12 amino acids. CDR3 DNA: TGTGCCAGCAGCCCCTCACGGGAGACCCAGTACTTC. Translation gives CASSPSRETQYF.

This chain connects TRBV5-1 to TRBJ2-6, with D possibly TRBD1 on 5 matching bases. Germline-derived CDR1 and CDR2 are SGHRS and YFSETQ. V shed 2 bases and J shed 2 bases, with 8 bases lying between them. The CDR3 extends over 15 amino acids. As DNA, the CDR3 is TGCGCCAGCAGCTTACAGGTTACTGGGGCCAACGTCCTGACTTTC. This sequence encodes CASSLQVTGANVLTF.

This clone was observed a handful of times. The V gene is TRBV28, the J gene TRBJ2-3; 14 bases align to TRBD2. The CDR3 covers 20 residues. V trimming: 5 bases; J trimming: 6 bases; junction bases outside the gene matches: 19. From germline, CDR1 is MDHEN and CDR2 SYDVKM. The CDR3 nucleotides read TGTGCCAGCAGTACCCTGACTAGCGGGAGGGCCAAGACGGGGAGGGATACGCAGTATTTT. Translating it yields CASSTLTSGRAKTGRDTQYF.

The rearrangement joins TRBV24-1 to TRBJ2-3; 8 bases match TRBD1. The V gene end was trimmed by 0 bases and the J gene end by 4 bases; junction bases not matched to a gene: 14. The CDR3 extends over 19 amino acids. The germline gives CDR1 KGHDR, CDR2 SFDVKD. CDR3 coding DNA: TGTGCCACCAGTGATTTGAGGCAGGGGGCGATATCAGCCCCAGATACGCAGTATTTT. Protein: CATSDLRQGAISAPDTQYF.

The chain links TRBV19 to TRBJ1-2; 7 bases fit TRBD1. Germline loops: CDR1 LNHDA, CDR2 SQIVND (reference sequence). J lost 4 bases, V lost 6 bases, and 8 bases had no gene match. The CDR3 extends over 14 amino acids. The CDR3 DNA reads TGTGCCAGTAGGGACACAGGGGCGACCTATGGCTACACCTTC. This encodes CASRDTGATYGYTF.

The chain joins TRBV7-2 to TRBJ2-7; 9 bases are a match to TRBD2. The V gene end was trimmed by 5 bases and the J gene end by 5 bases; junction bases not matched to a gene: 7. Germline V gives CDR1 SGHTA, CDR2 FQGNSA. CDR3 size: 14 residues. The CDR3 sequence is CASSPGLASHEQYF. The CDR3 region has the DNA TGTGCCAGCAGCCCGGGACTAGCTTCCCACGAGCAGTACTTC.